The clone carrying this T cell receptor (beta chain) was observed a few times. The target antigen is unknown. This sample was included in a study of T-cell memory formation after mild COVID-19. General study results and limits: Mainly CM and EM harbored the contracting CD4+ clones; mainly EMRA harbored the CD8+ ones. There were some responding clones in pre-infection memory, which suggested that cross-reactive memory had joined. Clones shrinking from day 15 to 85 showed even CD4/CD8 mixes; later expanders tilted CD4+.

A 5'RACE reaction primed in the constant segment made cDNA libraries of TCR alpha and TCR beta, and these carried sample barcodes and UMIs. Using its own MiXCR run on the 5' RACE reads, TCRdb lists one record per CDR3 protein. The sample yields under 150,000 distinct CDR3 sequences, 20% to 25% seen once. The CDR3 runs 14 residues. Germline V gives CDR1 MNHEY, CDR2 SVGAGI. Trimming removed 2 bases at V and 4 bases at J, with 12 bases between. The chain is built from TRBV6-5 and TRBJ2-7, with unresolved D. The material sequenced was PBMCs or a T cell subset sorted from them (not recorded which). The sequence came from a man between 18 and 29 years old who had mild COVID-19 (a few samples of this study predate the infection). Cell type and time point are not known. The CDR3 region is CASSYAGIGYEQYF. CDR3 coding DNA: TGTGCCAGCAGTTACGCAGGTATAGGGTACGAGCAGTACTTC.